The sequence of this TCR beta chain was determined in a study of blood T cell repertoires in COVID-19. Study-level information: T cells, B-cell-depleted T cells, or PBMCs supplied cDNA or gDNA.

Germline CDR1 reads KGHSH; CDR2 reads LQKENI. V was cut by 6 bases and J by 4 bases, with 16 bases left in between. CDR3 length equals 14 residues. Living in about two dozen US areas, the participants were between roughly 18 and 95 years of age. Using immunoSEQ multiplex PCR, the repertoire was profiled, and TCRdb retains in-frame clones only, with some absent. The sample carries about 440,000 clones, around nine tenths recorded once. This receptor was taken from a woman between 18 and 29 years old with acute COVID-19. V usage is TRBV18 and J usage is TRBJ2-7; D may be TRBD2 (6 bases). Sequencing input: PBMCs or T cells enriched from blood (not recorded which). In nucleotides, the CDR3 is TGTGCCAGCTCCACCCTCGGGGACTCGTACGAGCAGTACTTC. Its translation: CASSTLGDSYEQYF.